This T cell receptor (beta chain) is from a study of blood T cell repertoires in COVID-19. Study at large: Samples taken during acute and convalescent COVID-19 were collected in the United States, Italy and Spain. Nucleic acid was either cDNA or gDNA, and it came from T cells, B-cell-depleted T cells, or PBMCs.

Original methodology: Nucleated cell number was recorded as an estimate derived from reference gene primer amplification. The table came from immunoSEQ multiplex PCR; TCRdb's copy has only in-frame clones and leaves some out. For V, J and clone size, that table is used; D and trimming come from the DNA. The sample holds 300,000 to 350,000 clones, 87% seen once. A note on this clone: A read error may account for a junction end that differs from germline.

The sample consisted of peripheral blood. The receptor's source is a young man with active or convalescent COVID-19.

The DNA of the CDR3 is TGCGCCCGCAGCTGGGGGGGGGAGACCCAGTACTTC. It translates to CARSWGGETQYF. The chain couples TRBV5-1 to TRBJ2-5; TRBD2 matches 7 bases. CDR3 length: 12 residues. Germline V gives CDR1 SGHRS, CDR2 YFSETQ.